Each of the 15 T cell receptor beta chains below was sequenced from the same sample in a study of Graves' ophthalmopathy and Graves' hyperthyroidism. Investigators amplified TCR beta CDR3 regions from RNA transcripts. An opening RT-PCR round employed HTBI primers and preceded a second-round multiplex PCR. One entry per CDR3 protein results from TCRdb running MiXCR on the multiplex PCR reads. Among about 740,000 distinct CDR3 sequences, roughly two fifths were seen once, and the ten largest hold 44%. The sequenced sample was peripheral blood. These receptors originate from an adult man with Graves' ophthalmopathy.

The J gene is TRBJ1-2, the V gene TRBV19; D not resolved. Between the trimmed V and J ends, which lost 11 bases and 7 bases, there was a span of 20 bases. In germline, CDR1 is LNHDA, CDR2 SQIVND (reference sequence). The length of the CDR3 is 13 residues. This CDR3 is CAWSRATLRGYTF. CDR3 DNA sequence: TGTGCCTGGAGTAGGGCGACACTTCGTGGCTACACCTTC.

This clonotype was found many times. This rearrangement joins TRBV7-2 to TRBJ1-5; D is unclear. Trimming cost V 0 bases and J 5 bases, with 5 bases left between them. CDR1 is SGHTA and CDR2 is FQGNSA in the germline V gene. The CDR3 covers 13 residues. Written as DNA, the CDR3 is TGTGCCAGCAGCTTAGCGCCGGATCAGCCCCAGCATTTT. Protein: CASSLAPDQPQHF.

The gene calls are TRBV9 and TRBJ2-7, with D perhaps matching TRBD1 (6 bases). Germline loops: CDR1 SGDLS, CDR2 YYNGEE. The germline V and J ends were trimmed by 3 bases and 2 bases, with 15 bases remaining between them. This CDR3 is 15 amino acids long. CDR3 loop: CASSAGVGAAYEQYF. The CDR3 DNA reads TGTGCCAGCAGCGCCGGGGTGGGGGCCGCCTACGAGCAGTACTTC.

This clonotype was seen more than once but under ten times. This chain links TRBV9 with TRBJ1-4; D possibly corresponds to TRBD1 (5 bases). This CDR3 region has 16 residues. With 0 bases removed from V and 3 bases from J, the gap between germline ends came to 12 bases. Germline lookup yields CDR1 SGDLS and CDR2 YYNGEE. This CDR3 is CASSVDRTNSNEKLFF. The DNA for the CDR3 is TGTGCCAGCAGCGTAGACAGGACCAATTCTAATGAAAAACTGTTTTTT.

At least ten counts were recorded for this clonotype. The chain carries TRBV19 and TRBJ1-1; D is uncertain. This CDR3 contains 13 residues. Per germline, CDR1 LNHDA and CDR2 SQIVND (reference sequence). Trimming pared 9 bases from V and 1 base from J, leaving 12 bases between. CDR3 sequence (DNA): TGTGCCAGAACGCCGGAGGGGAACACTGAAGCTTTCTTT. Translation gives CARTPEGNTEAFF.

There are many counts of this clonotype. CDR3 loop: CAIRTRGQNTEAFF. The CDR3 bases are TGTGCCATCAGGACCCGAGGGCAAAACACTGAAGCTTTCTTT. J is TRBJ1-1 and V is TRBV10-3; no definite D call. The length of the CDR3 is 14 residues. V lost 6 bases to trimming and J lost 2 bases, with 13 bases between them. CDR1 ENHRY and CDR2 SYGVKD come from the germline V gene.

The chain combines TRBV7-2 with TRBJ1-2; 8 nucleotides align to TRBD1. Germline values: CDR1 SGHTA, CDR2 FQGNSA. The CDR3 is made up of 13 amino acids. V lost 5 bases and J lost 13; bases outside the gene matches: 12. The CDR3 sequence is CASSIQGERLITF. Here the CDR3 DNA reads TGTGCCAGCAGCATACAGGGGGAACGGCTAATCACCTTC.

The chain couples TRBV20-1 to TRBJ1-6, with D perhaps matching TRBD1 (5 bases). Per germline, CDR1 DFQATT and CDR2 SNEGSKA (reference sequence). CDR3 length: 14 residues. In DNA, the CDR3 is TGCAGAGCTGCCGCCGGGGGTGGTAATTCACCCCTCCACTTT. This sequence encodes CRAAAGGGNSPLHF.

Here the CDR3 DNA reads TGTGCCAGCAGCGTACAGGGGGAAAACACCATATATTTT. Protein: CASSVQGENTIYF. The rearrangement links TRBV9 to TRBJ1-3; TRBD1 matches at 7 bases. The V segment lost 1 base and the J segment 6 bases; nucleotides outside the gene matches: 1. There are 13 residues in the CDR3. The germline V gene has CDR1 SGDLS and CDR2 YYNGEE.

The chain joins TRBV7-6 to TRBJ1-6, with 9 bases matching TRBD1. Germline-derived CDR1 and CDR2 are SGHVS and FNYEAQ. This CDR3 contains 14 residues. V lost 5 bases and J lost 10; bases outside the gene matches: 6. In DNA, the CDR3 is TGTGCCAGCAGCATGACAGGGGGACGATCACCCCTCCACTTT. This translates into CASSMTGGRSPLHF.

In its sample, this clonotype was seen many times. The CDR3 DNA reads TGCAGCGTTGGCGAGGGTCCGGGATCACCCCTCCACTTT. Amino acid sequence: CSVGEGPGSPLHF. This rearrangement joins TRBV29-1 to TRBJ1-6; no firm D call. The V gene lost 4 bases and the J gene lost 10 bases, with 14 bases spanning the gap. Germline V lookup: CDR1 SQVTM, CDR2 ANQGSEA. The CDR3 totals 13 residues.

This clonotype was seen at least ten times. V usage is TRBV7-9 and J usage is TRBJ2-7, with 7 bases aligning to TRBD1. The length of the CDR3 is 15 residues. The junction had 10 bases not matched to a gene; V was cut back by 5 bases and J by 3 bases. Germline V lookup: CDR1 SEHNR, CDR2 FQNEAQ (reference sequence). Here the CDR3 reads CASSSDRDGGYEQYF. The CDR3 DNA reads TGTGCCAGCAGCAGCGACAGGGACGGTGGCTACGAGCAGTACTTC.

The chain combines TRBV20-1 with TRBJ1-5; TRBD1 aligns across 8 bases. The V gene's germline CDR1 is DFQATT and CDR2 SNEGSKA (reference sequence). The CDR3 is 14 amino acids. After removal of 6 bases from V and 4 bases from J, the junction contained 8 bases not matched to a gene. The CDR3 DNA follows: TGCAGTGCACAAGACAGGGGACGTAATCAGCCCCAGCATTTT. It specifies CSAQDRGRNQPQHF.

In its sample, this clonotype was seen a few times. The CDR3 bases are TGTGCCAGCAGTTACGCTAGTTCACCCCTCCACTTT. Amino acids: CASSYASSPLHF. The chain joins TRBV6-6 to TRBJ1-6; no definite D call. The CDR3 length is 12 residues. V was clipped by 2 bases and J by 9 bases, with 5 bases between them. Germline lookup yields CDR1 MNHNY and CDR2 SVGAGI (reference sequence).

This clonotype has at least ten counts. This chain uses TRBV15 with TRBJ1-1, with D unresolved. Germline-derived CDR1 and CDR2 are LNHNV and YYDKDF (reference sequence). V lost 0 bases to trimming and J lost 4 bases, with 12 bases between them. This CDR3 contains 15 residues. The CDR3 nucleotides are TGTGCCACCAGCAGAGAGTTAAGGGTGGGCACTGAAGCTTTCTTT. Translation: CATSRELRVGTEAFF.